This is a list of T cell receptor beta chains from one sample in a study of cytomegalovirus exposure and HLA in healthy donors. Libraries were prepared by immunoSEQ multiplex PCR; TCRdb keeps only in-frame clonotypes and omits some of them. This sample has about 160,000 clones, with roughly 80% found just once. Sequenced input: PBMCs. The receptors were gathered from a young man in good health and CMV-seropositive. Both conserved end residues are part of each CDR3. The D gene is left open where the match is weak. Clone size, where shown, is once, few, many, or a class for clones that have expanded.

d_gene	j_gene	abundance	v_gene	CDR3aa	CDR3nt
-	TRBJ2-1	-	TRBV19	CASSVRSEYNEQFF	TGTGCCAGTAGCGTCAGGTCCGAATACAATGAGCAGTTCTTC
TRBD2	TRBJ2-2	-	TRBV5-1	CASSATSGIGTGELFF	TGCGCCAGCAGCGCGACTAGCGGGATTGGCACCGGGGAGCTGTTTTTT
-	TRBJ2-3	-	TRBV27	CASIGGDTQYF	TGTGCCAGCATCGGGGGAGACACGCAGTATTTT
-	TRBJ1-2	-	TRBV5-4	CASSPPGLNYGYTF	TGTGCCAGCAGCCCCCCCGGGTTAAACTATGGCTACACCTTC
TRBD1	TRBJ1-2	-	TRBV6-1	CASSARQGYGYTF	TGTGCCAGCAGTGCGAGACAGGGTTATGGCTACACCTTC
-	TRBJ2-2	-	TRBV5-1	CASSLTGHPNTGELFF	TGCGCCAGCAGCTTAACAGGACACCCGAACACCGGGGAGCTGTTTTTT
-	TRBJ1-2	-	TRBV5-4	CASSLYSYGYTF	TGTGCCAGCAGCTTGTACAGCTATGGCTACACCTTC
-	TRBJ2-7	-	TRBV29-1	CSVVGGNPSYEQYF	TGCAGCGTTGTTGGAGGCAACCCCTCCTACGAGCAGTACTTC
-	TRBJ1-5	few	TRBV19	CASSDRDNQPQHF	TGTGCCAGTAGTGACCGGGACAATCAGCCCCAGCATTTT
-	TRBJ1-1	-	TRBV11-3	CASSLDVGSSEAFF	TGTGCCAGCAGCTTAGATGTGGGCAGCTCTGAAGCTTTCTTT
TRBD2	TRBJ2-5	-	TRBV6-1	CASVVSGGAYETQYF	TGTGCCAGCGTAGTAAGCGGGGGGGCTTACGAGACCCAGTACTTC
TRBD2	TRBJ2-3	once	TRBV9	CASSTRLAGNTDTQYF	TGTGCCAGCAGCACCCGACTAGCGGGGAACACAGATACGCAGTATTTT
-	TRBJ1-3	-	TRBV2	CASNHQSFPIYSGNTIYF	TGTGCCAGCAATCACCAGTCCTTCCCAATATACTCTGGAAACACCATATATTTT
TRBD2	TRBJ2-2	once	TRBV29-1	CSVGGRGGGELFF	TGCAGCGTCGGCGGGCGCGGGGGCGGGGAGCTGTTTTTT
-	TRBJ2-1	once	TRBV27	CASSIGGRNEQFF	TGTGCCAGCAGCATTGGGGGCAGGAATGAGCAGTTCTTC
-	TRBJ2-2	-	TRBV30	CAWSQRAGELFF	TGTGCCTGGAGCCAGCGTGCCGGGGAGCTGTTTTTT
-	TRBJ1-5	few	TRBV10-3	CAISGNRVSSGQPQHF	TGTGCCATCAGTGGCAACAGGGTGAGCTCTGGGCAGCCCCAGCATTTT
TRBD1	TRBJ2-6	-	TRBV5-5	CASSPDRGLKKANVLTF	TGTGCCAGCAGCCCCGACAGGGGGCTCAAGAAGGCCAACGTCCTGACTTTC
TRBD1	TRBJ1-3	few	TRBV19	CASTTGVSGNTIYF	TGTGCCAGTACTACAGGGGTCTCTGGAAACACCATATATTTT
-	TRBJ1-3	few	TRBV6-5	CASSYFQGGGNTIYF	TGTGCCAGCAGTTACTTCCAGGGAGGCGGAAACACCATATATTTT
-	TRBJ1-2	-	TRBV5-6	CASSPDSDPHTF	TGTGCCAGCAGCCCGGACAGCGACCCCCACACCTTC
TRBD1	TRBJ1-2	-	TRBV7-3	CASSLMGTADGYTF	TGTGCCAGCAGCTTAATGGGGACAGCCGATGGCTACACCTTC
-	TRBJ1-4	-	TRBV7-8	CASSAAPGGVEKLFF	TGTGCCAGCAGCGCCGCTCCTGGCGGGGTGGAAAAACTGTTTTTT
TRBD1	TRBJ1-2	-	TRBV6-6	CASSWDRGYGYTF	TGTGCCAGCAGTTGGGACAGGGGATATGGCTACACCTTC
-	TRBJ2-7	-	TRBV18	CASSPPRLGAYEQYF	TGTGCCAGCTCACCACCGAGGCTAGGCGCCTACGAGCAGTACTTC
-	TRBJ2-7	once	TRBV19	CASSIYQTAREQYF	TGTGCCAGTAGTATTTACCAAACTGCCCGCGAGCAGTACTTC
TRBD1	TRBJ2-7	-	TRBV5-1	CASSQQGTATYEQYF	TGCGCCAGCAGCCAACAAGGGACAGCTACCTACGAGCAGTACTTC
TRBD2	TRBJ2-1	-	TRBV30	CAWDASGGGEQFF	TGTGCCTGGGATGCTAGCGGGGGAGGTGAGCAGTTCTTC
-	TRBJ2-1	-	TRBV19	CASRGDKQFF	TGTGCCAGTAGGGGGGACAAGCAGTTCTTC
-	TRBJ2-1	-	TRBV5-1	CASSLDVAGSNEQFF	TGCGCCAGCAGCTTGGACGTTGCAGGGTCTAATGAGCAGTTCTTC
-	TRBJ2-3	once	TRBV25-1	CASSEWAADTQYF	TGTGCCAGCAGTGAATGGGCAGCTGATACGCAGTATTTT
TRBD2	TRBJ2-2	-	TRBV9	CASRGLAGPGELFF	TGTGCCAGCAGGGGACTAGCGGGGCCCGGGGAGCTGTTTTTT
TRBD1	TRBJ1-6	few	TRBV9	CASSDDAAPGGSNSPLHF	TGTGCCAGCAGCGACGACGCGGCCCCAGGGGGTAGTAATTCACCCCTCCACTTT
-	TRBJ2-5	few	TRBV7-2	CASRQGMGTGETQYF	TGTGCCAGCCGCCAGGGGATGGGTACCGGAGAGACCCAGTACTTC
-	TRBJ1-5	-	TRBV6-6	CASSLVRNQPQHF	TGTGCCAGCAGTTTAGTTCGCAATCAGCCCCAGCATTTT
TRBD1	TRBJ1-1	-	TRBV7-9	CASSSGQENTEAFF	TGTGCCAGCAGCTCGGGACAGGAAAACACTGAAGCTTTCTTT
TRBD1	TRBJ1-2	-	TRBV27	CASSLSRRGQGYGYTF	TGTGCCAGCAGTTTATCGAGGAGGGGGCAGGGCTATGGCTACACCTTC
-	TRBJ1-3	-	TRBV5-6	CASSRFSFSGNTIYF	TGTGCCAGCAGCCGTTTCAGTTTCTCTGGAAACACCATATATTTT
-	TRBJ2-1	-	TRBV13	CASSPSNEQFF	TGTGCCAGCAGCCCCTCCAATGAGCAGTTCTTC
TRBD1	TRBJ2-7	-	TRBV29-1	CSGGGQGAYEQYF	TGCAGCGGGGGGGGACAGGGGGCTTACGAGCAGTACTTC
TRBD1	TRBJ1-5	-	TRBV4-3	CASSQETGIQPQHF	TGCGCCAGCAGCCAAGAGACAGGGATTCAGCCCCAGCATTTT
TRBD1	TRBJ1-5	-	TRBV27	CATRDRAGNQPQHF	TGTGCCACCAGGGACAGGGCGGGGAATCAGCCCCAGCATTTT
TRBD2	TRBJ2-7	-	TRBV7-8	CASSLIAGANEQYF	TGTGCCAGCAGCTTAATAGCGGGAGCGAACGAGCAGTACTTC
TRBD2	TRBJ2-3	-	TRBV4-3	CASSRSTQRGMAGTDTQYF	TGCGCCAGCAGCCGATCAACTCAGCGGGGGATGGCGGGCACAGATACGCAGTATTTT
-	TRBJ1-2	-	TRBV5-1	CASSPARELNYGYTF	TGCGCCAGCAGCCCAGCCCGGGAGCTTAACTATGGCTACACCTTC
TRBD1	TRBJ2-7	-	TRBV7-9	CSSSWTGEQYF	TGTTCCAGCAGCTGGACAGGCGAGCAGTACTTC
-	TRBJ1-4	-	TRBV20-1	CSASSEKLFF	TGCAGTGCTAGCTCCGAAAAACTGTTTTTT
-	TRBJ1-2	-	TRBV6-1	CASSLNRANYGYTF	TGTGCCAGCAGTCTAAACAGGGCTAACTATGGCTACACCTTC
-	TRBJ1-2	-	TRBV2	CASSGGQTKATNYGYTF	TGTGCCAGCAGTGGGGGGCAGACCAAAGCCACTAACTATGGCTACACCTTC
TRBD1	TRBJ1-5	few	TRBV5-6	CASSSLTGGSQPQHF	TGTGCCAGCAGCTCCCTCACAGGGGGCTCTCAGCCCCAGCATTTT
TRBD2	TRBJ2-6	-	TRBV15	CATSRDWGGAAGGANGLTF	TGTGCCACCAGCAGAGATTGGGGGGGCGCGGCGGGAGGGGCCAACGGCCTGACTTTC